The clone carrying this T cell receptor (beta chain) was seen just once. Its antigen is still unknown. The sample originates from a study of shared clonotypes between healthy human individuals. Study details: The donor pool was made up of a couple of women and three men aged 18 to 49.

CDR1 and CDR2 from the germline V gene are MNHNS and SASEGT. The CDR3 is 14 amino acids. V lost 4 bases and J lost 7; bases outside the gene matches: 6. TCRdb keeps only in-frame clones here, not all; method: immunoSEQ multiplex PCR. Among 550,000 to 850,000 clones listed, around 72% were seen once. Study observations and caveats: Generation probabilities were higher for clonotypes shared across all four sorted-subset donors than for unshared ones.

The sequenced sample was memory CD4+ T cells sorted from blood. Noted subset: CD45RA-negative fraction. The TCR sequence derives from a woman in her twenties or thirties in good health. This chain uses TRBV6-1 with TRBJ1-5; the match to TRBD1 covers 8 bases. The CDR3 region is CASSGTGFGQPQHF. The CDR3 nucleotides are TGTGCCAGCAGTGGGACAGGGTTTGGCCAGCCCCAGCATTTT.